This TCR beta chain was obtained from a study of a mutant IDH1 vaccine in newly diagnosed glioma. This CDR3 is 14 amino acids long. The V gene end was trimmed by 6 bases and the J gene end by 3 bases; junction bases not matched to a gene: 6. Time point denoted: week 11, during vaccination. The content of each vaccine dose was 300 ug of mutant IDH1 20-mer peptide, and topical imiquimod accompanied it. Notes on this clone: The antigen is undetermined.

Repertoires were generated with immunoSEQ multiplex PCR, while TCRdb's copy carries only in-frame clones and drops some. The sample shows 55,000 to 65,000 clones, around 80% of them seen only once. The sequenced sample was PBMCs, obtained from a glioma patient whose treatment included an IDH1 peptide vaccine. This chain uses TRBV23-1 with TRBJ2-5; 8 bases align to TRBD2. TRBV23-1 is flagged as an ORF with uncertain function. The clonotype comes from a man aged 50-59 years with glioma. CDR3 sequence: CASRASGYKETQYF. The CDR3 coding sequence is TGCGCCAGCAGGGCTAGCGGGTATAAAGAGACCCAGTACTTC.